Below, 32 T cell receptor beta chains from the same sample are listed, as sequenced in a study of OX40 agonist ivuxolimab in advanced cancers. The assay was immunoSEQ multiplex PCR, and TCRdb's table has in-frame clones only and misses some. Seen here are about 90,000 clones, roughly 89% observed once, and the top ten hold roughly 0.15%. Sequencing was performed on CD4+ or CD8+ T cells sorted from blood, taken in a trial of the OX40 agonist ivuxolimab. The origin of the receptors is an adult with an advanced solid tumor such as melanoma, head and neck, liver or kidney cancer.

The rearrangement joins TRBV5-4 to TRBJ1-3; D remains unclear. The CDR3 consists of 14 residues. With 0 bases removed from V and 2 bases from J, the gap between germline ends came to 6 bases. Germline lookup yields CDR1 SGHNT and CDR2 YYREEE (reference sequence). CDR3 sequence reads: CASSLEPAGNTIYF. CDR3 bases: TGTGCCAGCAGCTTGGAACCAGCTGGAAACACCATATATTTT. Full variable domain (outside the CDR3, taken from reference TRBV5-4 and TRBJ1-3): ETGVTQSPTHLIKTRGQQVTLRCSSQSGHNTVSWYQQALGQGPQFIFQYYREEENGRGNFPPRFSGLQFPNYSSELNVNALELDDSALYLCASSLEPAGNTIYFGEGSWLTVV.

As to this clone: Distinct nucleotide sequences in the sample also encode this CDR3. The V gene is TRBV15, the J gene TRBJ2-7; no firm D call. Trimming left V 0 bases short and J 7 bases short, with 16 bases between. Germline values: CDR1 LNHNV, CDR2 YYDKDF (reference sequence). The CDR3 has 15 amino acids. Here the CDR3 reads CATSRDRGRVYEQYF. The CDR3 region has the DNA TGTGCCACCAGCAGAGATCGAGGTAGAGTCTATGAGCAGTACTTC. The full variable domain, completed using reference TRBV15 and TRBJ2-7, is DAMVIQNPRYQVTQFGKPVTLSCSQTLNHNVMYWYQQKSSQAPKLLFHYYDKDFNNEADTPDNFQSRRPNTSFCFLDIRSPGLGDTAMYLCATSRDRGRVYEQYFGPGTRLTVT.

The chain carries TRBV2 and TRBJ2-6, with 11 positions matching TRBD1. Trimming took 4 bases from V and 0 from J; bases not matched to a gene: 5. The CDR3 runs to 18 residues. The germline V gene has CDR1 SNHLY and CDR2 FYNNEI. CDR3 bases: TGTGCCAGCAGTGGGACAGGGGGCACGGTCTCTGGGGCCAACGTCCTGACTTTC. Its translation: CASSGTGGTVSGANVLTF.

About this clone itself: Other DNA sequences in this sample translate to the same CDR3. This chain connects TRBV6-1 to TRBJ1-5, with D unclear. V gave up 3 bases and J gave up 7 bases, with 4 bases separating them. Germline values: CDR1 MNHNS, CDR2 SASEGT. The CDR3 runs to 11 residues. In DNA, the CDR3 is TGTGCCAGCAGTGAGGTCCAGCCCCAGCATTTT. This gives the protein CASSEVQPQHF.

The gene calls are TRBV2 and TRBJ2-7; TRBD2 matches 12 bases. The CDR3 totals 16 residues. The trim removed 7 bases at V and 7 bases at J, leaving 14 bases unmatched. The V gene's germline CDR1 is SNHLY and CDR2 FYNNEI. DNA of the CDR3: TGTGCCAGCAATCCGTCTAGCGGGAGGGCCTCGGGAGAGCAGTACTTC. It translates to CASNPSSGRASGEQYF.

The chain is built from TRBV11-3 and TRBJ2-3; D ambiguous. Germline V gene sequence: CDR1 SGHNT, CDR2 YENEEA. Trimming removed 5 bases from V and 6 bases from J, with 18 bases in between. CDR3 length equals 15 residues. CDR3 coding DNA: TGTGCCAGCAGCACCGGCGTCGGCCGGTCCGATACGCAGTATTTT. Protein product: CASSTGVGRSDTQYF.

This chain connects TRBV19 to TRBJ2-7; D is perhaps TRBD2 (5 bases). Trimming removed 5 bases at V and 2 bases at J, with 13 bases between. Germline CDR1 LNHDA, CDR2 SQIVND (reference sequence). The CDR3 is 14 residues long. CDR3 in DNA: TGTGCCAGTAGTCCCAGCGGATACCCCTACGAGCAGTACTTC. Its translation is CASSPSGYPYEQYF.

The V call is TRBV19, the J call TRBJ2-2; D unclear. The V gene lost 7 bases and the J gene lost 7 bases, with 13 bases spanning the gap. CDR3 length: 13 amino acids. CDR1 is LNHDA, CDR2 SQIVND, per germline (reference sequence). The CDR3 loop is CASKVRLGGELFF. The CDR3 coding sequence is TGTGCCAGTAAAGTGAGGTTGGGCGGGGAGCTGTTTTTT.

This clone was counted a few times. The CDR3 sequence: CASSTPPGTANQPQHF. The CDR3 coding sequence is TGTGCCAGTAGTACTCCCCCCGGGACAGCCAATCAGCCCCAGCATTTT. This chain connects TRBV19 to TRBJ1-5; 7 bases align to TRBD1. Trimming cost V 4 bases and J 3 bases; bases outside gene matches: 9. The CDR3 is made up of 16 amino acids. The germline gives CDR1 LNHDA, CDR2 SQIVND (reference sequence).

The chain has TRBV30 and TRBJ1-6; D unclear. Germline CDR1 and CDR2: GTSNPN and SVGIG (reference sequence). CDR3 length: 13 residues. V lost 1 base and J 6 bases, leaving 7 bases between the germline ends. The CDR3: CAWSEPPNSPLHF. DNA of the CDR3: TGTGCCTGGAGTGAACCCCCTAATTCACCCCTCCACTTT.

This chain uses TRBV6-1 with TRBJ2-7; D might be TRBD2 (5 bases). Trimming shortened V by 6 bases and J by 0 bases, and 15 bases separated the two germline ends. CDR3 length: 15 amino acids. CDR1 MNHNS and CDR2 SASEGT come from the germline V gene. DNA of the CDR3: TGTGCCAGCAGGGCGGACTTCCTCCGCTCCTACGAGCAGTACTTC. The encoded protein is CASRADFLRSYEQYF.

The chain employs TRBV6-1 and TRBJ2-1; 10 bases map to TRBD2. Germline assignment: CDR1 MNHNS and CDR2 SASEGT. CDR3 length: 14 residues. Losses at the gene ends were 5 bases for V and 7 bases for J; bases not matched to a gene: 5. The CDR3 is CASSTLAGVNEQFF. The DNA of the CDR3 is TGTGCCAGCAGTACCCTAGCGGGGGTAAATGAGCAGTTCTTC.

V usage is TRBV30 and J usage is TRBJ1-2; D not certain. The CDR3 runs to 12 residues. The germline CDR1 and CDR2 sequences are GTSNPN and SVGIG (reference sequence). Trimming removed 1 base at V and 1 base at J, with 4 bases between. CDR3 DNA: TGTGCCTGGAGTGGGGGTAACTATGGCTACACCTTC. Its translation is CAWSGGNYGYTF.

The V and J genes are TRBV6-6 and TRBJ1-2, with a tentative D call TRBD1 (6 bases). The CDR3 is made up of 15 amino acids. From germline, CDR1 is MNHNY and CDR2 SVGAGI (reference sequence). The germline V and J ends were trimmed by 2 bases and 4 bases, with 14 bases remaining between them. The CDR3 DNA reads TGTGCCAGCAGTTACCTGAGCGGGGGGCCCTATGGCTACACCTTC. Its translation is CASSYLSGGPYGYTF.

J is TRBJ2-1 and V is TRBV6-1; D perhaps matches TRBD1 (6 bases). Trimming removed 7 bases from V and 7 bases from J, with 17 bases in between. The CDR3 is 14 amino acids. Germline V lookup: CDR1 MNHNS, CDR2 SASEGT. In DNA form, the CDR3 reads TGTGCCAGCACTAGACAGGCTAGCCCTAATGAGCAGTTCTTC. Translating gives CASTRQASPNEQFF.

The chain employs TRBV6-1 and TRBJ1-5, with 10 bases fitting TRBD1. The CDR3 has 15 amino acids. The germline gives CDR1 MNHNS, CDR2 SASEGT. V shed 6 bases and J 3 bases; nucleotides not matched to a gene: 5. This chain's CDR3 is CASRRQGAVNQPQHF. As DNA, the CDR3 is TGTGCCAGCAGAAGACAGGGGGCGGTCAATCAGCCCCAGCATTTT.

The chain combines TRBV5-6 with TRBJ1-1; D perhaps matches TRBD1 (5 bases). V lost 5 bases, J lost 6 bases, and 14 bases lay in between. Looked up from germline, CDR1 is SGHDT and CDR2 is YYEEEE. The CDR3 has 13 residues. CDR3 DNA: TGTGCCAGCAGACCTCGACAGAGCGCTGAAGCTTTCTTT. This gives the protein CASRPRQSAEAFF.

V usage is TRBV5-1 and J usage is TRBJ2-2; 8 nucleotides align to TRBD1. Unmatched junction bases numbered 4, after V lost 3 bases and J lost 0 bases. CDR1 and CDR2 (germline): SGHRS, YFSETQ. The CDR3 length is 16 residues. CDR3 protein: CASSWDRPPNTGELFF. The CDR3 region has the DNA TGCGCCAGCAGCTGGGACAGGCCACCGAACACCGGGGAGCTGTTTTTT.

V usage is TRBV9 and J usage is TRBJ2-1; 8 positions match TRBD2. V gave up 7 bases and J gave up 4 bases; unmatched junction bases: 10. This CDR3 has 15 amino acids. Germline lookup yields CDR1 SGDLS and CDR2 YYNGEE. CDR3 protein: CASGHRGGRYNEQFF. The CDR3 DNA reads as TGTGCCAGCGGCCACCGCGGGGGGAGATACAATGAGCAGTTCTTC. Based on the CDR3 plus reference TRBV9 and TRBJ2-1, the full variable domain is DSGVTQTPKHLITATGQRVTLRCSPRSGDLSVYWYQQSLDQGLQFLIQYYNGEERAKGNILERFSAQQFPDLHSELNLSSLELGDSALYFCASGHRGGRYNEQFFGPGTRLTVL.

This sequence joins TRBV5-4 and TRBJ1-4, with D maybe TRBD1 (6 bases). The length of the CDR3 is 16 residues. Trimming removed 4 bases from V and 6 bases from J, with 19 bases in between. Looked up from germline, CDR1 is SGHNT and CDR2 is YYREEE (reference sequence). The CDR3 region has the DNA TGTGCCAGCAGCGCAGGGGACCGAGCCGGGGATGAAAAACTGTTTTTT. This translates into CASSAGDRAGDEKLFF.

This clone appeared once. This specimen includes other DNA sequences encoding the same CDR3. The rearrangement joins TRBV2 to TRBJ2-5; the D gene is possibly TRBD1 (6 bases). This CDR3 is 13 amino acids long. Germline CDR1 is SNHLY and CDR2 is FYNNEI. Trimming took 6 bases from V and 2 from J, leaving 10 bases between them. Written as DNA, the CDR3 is TGTGCCAGCAGGAGGGGGTTACAAGAGACCCAGTACTTC. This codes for CASRRGLQETQYF.

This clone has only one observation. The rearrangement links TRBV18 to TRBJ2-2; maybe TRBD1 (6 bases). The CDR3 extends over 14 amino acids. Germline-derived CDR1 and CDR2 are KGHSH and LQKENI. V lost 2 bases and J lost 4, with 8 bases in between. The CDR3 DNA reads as TGTGCCAGCTCACCAGCACAGGGCACCGGGGAGCTGTTTTTT. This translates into CASSPAQGTGELFF.

The CDR3 region is CASSQRTSGFQFF. DNA of the CDR3: TGCGCCAGCAGCCAACGGACTAGCGGGTTTCAGTTCTTC. The chain combines TRBV4-1 with TRBJ2-1, with 11 bases aligning to TRBD2. Germline V gives CDR1 MGHRA, CDR2 YSYEKL. The CDR3 runs 13 residues. Trimming took 2 bases from V and 13 from J; bases not matched to a gene: 4.

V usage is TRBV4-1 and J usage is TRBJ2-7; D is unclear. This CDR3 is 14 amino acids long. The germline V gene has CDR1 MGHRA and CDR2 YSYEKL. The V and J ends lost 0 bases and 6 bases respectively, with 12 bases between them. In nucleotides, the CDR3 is TGCGCCAGCAGCCAAGACCCCACGTTACTCGAGCAGTACTTC. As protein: CASSQDPTLLEQYF.

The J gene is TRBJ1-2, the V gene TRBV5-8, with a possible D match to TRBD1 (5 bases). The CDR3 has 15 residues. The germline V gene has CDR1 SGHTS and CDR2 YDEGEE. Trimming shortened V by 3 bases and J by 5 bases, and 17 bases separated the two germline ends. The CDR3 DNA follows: TGTGCCAGCAGCTCAAGGCGGGGGGTTGATTATGGCTACACCTTC. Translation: CASSSRRGVDYGYTF. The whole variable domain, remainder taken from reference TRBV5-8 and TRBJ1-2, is EAGVTQSPTHLIKTRGQQATLRCSPISGHTSVYWYQQALGLGLQFLLWYDEGEERNRGNFPPRFSGRQFPNYSSELNVNALELEDSALYLCASSSRRGVDYGYTFGSGTRLTVV.

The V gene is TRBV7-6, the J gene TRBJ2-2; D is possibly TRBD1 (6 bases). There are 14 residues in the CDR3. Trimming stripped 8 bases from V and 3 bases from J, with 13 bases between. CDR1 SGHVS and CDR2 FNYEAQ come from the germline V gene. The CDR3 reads CASVRDTYTGELFF. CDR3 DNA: TGTGCCAGCGTCCGGGACACATACACCGGGGAGCTGTTTTTT.

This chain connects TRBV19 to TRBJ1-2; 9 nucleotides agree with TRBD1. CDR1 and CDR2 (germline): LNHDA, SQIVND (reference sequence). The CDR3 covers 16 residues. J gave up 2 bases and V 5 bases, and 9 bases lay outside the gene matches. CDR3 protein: CASSPAGTGTNYGYTF. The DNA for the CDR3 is TGTGCCAGTAGTCCCGCCGGGACAGGGACGAACTATGGCTACACCTTC.

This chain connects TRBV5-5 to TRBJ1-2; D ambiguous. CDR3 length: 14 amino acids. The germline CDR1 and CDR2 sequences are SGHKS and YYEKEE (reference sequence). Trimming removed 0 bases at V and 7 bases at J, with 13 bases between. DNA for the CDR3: TGTGCCAGCAGCTTGGTTGGTCAGGCCGCTGGCTACACCTTC. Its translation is CASSLVGQAAGYTF.

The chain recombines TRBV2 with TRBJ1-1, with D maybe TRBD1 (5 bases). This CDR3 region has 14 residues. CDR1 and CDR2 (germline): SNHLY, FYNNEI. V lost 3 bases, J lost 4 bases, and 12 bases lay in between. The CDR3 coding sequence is TGTGCCAGCAGTGATGGGGGTTTAGGCACTGAAGCTTTCTTT. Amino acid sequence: CASSDGGLGTEAFF.

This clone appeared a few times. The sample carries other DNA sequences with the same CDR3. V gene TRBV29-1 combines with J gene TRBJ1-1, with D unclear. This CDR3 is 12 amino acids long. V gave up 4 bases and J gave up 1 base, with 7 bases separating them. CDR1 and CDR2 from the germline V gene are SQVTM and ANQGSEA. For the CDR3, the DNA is TGCAGCGTTGTAACGGGGAACACTGAAGCTTTCTTT. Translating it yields CSVVTGNTEAFF.

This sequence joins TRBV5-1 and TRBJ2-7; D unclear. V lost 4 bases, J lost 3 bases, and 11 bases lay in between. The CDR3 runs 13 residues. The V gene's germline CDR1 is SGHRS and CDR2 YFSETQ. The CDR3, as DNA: TGCGCCAGCAGCCCCAACCCCCTCTACGAGCAGTACTTC. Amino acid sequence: CASSPNPLYEQYF. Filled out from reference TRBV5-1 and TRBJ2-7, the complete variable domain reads KAGVTQTPRYLIKTRGQQVTLSCSPISGHRSVSWYQQTPGQGLQFLFEYFSETQRNKGNFPGRFSGRQFSNSRSEMNVSTLELGDSALYLCASSPNPLYEQYFGPGTRLTVT.

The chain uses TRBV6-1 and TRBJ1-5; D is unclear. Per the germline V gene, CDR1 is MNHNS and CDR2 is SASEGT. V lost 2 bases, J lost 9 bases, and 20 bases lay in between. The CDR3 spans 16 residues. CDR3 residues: CASSELSGSPTGPQHF. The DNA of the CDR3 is TGTGCCAGCAGTGAATTATCGGGCAGCCCGACGGGGCCCCAGCATTTT.